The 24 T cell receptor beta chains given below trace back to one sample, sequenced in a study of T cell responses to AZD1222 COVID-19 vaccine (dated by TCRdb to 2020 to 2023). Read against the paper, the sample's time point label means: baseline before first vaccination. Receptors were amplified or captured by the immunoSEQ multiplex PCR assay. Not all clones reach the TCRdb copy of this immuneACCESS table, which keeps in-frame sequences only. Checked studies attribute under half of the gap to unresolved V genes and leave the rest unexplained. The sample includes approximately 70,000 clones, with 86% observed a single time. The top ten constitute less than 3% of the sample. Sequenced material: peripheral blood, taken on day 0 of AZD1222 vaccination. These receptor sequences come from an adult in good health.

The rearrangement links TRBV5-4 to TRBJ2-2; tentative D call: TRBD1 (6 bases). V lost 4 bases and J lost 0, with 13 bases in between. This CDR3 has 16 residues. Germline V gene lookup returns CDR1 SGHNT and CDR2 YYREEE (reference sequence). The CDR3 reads CASSRGQFANTGELFF. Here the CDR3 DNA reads TGTGCCAGCAGCCGGGGACAATTCGCGAACACCGGGGAGCTGTTTTTT.

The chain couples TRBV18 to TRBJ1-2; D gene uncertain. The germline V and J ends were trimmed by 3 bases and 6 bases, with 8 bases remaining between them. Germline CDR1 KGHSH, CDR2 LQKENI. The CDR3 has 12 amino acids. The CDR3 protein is CASSPYSDGYTF. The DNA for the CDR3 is TGTGCCAGCTCACCCTACTCCGATGGCTACACCTTC.

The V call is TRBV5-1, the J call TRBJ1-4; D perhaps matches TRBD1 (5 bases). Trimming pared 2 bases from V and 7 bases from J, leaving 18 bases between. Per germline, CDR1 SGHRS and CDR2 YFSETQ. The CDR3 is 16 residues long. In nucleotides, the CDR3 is TGCGCCAGCAGCTTTGGTTCCTGGGGGGTTGGTGAAAAACTGTTTTTT. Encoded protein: CASSFGSWGVGEKLFF.

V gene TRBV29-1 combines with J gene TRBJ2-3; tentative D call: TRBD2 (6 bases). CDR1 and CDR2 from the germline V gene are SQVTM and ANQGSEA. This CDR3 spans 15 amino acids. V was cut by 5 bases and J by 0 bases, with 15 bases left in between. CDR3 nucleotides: TGCAGCGTTTTGGTTAGCGGTTACAGCACAGATACGCAGTATTTT. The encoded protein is CSVLVSGYSTDTQYF.

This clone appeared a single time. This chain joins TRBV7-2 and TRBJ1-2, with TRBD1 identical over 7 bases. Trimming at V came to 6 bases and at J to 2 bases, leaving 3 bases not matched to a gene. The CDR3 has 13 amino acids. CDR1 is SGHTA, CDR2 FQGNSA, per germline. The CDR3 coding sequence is TGTGCCAGCAGTGAGACAGGGAACTATGGCTACACCTTC. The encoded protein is CASSETGNYGYTF. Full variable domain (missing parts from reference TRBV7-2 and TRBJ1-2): GAGVSQSPSNKVTEKGKDVELRCDPISGHTALYWYRQSLGQGLEFLIYFQGNSAPDKSGLPSDRFSAERTGGSVSTLTIQRTQQEDSAVYLCASSETGNYGYTFGSGTRLTVV.

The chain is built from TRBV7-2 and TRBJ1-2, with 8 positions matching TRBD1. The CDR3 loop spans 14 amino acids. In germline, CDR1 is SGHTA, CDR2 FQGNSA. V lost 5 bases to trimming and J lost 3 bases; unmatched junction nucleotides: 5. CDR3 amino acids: CASSPVGQDYGYTF. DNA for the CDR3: TGTGCCAGCAGCCCGGTGGGACAGGACTATGGCTACACCTTC.

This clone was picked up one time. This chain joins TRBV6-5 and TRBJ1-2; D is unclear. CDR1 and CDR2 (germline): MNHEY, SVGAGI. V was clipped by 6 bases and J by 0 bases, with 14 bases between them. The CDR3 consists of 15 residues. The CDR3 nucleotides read TGTGCCAGCAGCCGCGGCGGGCTCCCTAACTATGGCTACACCTTC. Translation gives CASSRGGLPNYGYTF.

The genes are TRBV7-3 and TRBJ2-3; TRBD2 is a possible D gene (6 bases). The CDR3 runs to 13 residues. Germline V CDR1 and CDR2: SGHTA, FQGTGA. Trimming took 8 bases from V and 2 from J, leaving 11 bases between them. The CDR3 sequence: CASSSEYTDTQYF. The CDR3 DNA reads TGTGCCAGCTCTAGCGAGTACACAGATACGCAGTATTTT. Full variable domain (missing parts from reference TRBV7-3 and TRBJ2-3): GAGVSQTPSNKVTEKGKYVELRCDPISGHTALYWYRQSLGQGPEFLIYFQGTGAADDSGLPNDRFFAVRPEGSVSTLKIQRTERGDSAVYLCASSSEYTDTQYFGPGTRLTVL.

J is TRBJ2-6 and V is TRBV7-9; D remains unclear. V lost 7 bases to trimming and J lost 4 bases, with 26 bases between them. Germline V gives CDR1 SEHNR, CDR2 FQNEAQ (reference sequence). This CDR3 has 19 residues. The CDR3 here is CASTTERLSPKAGANVLTF. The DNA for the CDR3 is TGTGCCAGCACCACTGAGAGGTTATCCCCTAAAGCCGGGGCCAACGTCCTGACTTTC.

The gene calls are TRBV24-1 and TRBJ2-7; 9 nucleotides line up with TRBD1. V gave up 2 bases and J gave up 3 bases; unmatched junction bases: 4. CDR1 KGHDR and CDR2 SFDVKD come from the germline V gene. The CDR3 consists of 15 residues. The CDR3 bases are TGTGCCACCAGTGATTCAGGGACAGGGCACTACGAGCAGTACTTC. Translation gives CATSDSGTGHYEQYF.

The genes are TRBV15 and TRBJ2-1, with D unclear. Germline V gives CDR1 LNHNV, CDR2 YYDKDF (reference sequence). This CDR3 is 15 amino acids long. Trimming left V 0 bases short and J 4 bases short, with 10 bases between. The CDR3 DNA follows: TGTGCCACCAGCAGAGATGGAACCCGATACAATGAGCAGTTCTTC. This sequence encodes CATSRDGTRYNEQFF.

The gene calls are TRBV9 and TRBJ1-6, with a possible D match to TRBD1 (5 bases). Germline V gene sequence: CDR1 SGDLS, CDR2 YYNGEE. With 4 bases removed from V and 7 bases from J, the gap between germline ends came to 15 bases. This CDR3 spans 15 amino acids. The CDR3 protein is CASSSPGRQNSPLHF. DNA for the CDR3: TGTGCCAGCAGCTCCCCGGGACGGCAGAATTCACCCCTCCACTTT.

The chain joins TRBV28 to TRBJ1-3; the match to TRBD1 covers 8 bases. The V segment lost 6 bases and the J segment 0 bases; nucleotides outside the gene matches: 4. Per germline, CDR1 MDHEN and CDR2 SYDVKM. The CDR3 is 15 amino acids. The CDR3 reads CASRNRGSSGNTIYF. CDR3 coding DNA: TGTGCCAGCAGAAACAGGGGGTCCTCTGGAAACACCATATATTTT.

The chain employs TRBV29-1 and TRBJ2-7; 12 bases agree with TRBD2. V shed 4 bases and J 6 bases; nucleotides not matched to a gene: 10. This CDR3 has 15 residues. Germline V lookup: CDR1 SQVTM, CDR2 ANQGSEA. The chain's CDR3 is CSVAYLAGGPGEQYF. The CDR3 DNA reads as TGCAGCGTTGCATATCTAGCGGGAGGGCCGGGCGAGCAGTACTTC.

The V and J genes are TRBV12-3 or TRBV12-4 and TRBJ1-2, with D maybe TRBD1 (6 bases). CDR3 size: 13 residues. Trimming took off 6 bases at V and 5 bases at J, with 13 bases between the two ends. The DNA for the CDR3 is TGTGCCAGCAGCCCGGGAGGGACATATGGCTACACCTTC. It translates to CASSPGGTYGYTF.

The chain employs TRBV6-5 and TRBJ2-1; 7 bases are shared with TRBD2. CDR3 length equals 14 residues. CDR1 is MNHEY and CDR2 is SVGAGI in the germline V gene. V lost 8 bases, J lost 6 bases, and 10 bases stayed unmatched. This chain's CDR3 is CASEAGTLSNEQFF. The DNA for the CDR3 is TGTGCCAGCGAAGCGGGGACCCTTTCCAATGAGCAGTTCTTC.

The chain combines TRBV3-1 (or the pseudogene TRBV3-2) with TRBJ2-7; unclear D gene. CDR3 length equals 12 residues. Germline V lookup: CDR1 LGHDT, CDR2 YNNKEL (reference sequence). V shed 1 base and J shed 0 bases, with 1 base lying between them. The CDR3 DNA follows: TGTGCCAGCAGCCAAGCCTCCTACGAGCAGTACTTC. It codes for CASSQASYEQYF.

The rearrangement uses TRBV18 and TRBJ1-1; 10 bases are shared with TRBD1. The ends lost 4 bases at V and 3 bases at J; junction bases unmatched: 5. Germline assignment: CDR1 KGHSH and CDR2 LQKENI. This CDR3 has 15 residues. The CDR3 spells CASSQTGTGDTEAFF. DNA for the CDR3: TGTGCCAGCTCACAAACCGGGACAGGGGACACTGAAGCTTTCTTT.

CDR3 sequence reads: CASSYVGYGYTF. As DNA, the CDR3 is TGTGCCAGCAGTTACGTGGGTTATGGCTACACCTTC. V and J are TRBV6-5 and TRBJ1-2; D is ambiguous. From germline, CDR1 is MNHEY and CDR2 SVGAGI. The CDR3 covers 12 residues. Deletions cut 2 bases from V and 5 bases from J, with 6 bases between.

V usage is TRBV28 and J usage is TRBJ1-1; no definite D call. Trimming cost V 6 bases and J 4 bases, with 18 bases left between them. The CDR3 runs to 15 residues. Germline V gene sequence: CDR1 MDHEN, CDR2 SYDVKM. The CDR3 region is CASSLRRLWGTEAFF. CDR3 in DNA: TGTGCCAGCAGCCTCAGGCGGCTCTGGGGCACTGAAGCTTTCTTT.

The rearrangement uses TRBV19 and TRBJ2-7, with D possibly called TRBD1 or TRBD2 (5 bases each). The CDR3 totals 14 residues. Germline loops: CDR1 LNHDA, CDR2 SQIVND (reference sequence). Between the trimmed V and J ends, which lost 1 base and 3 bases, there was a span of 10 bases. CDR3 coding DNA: TGTGCCAGTAGTATAGTGGCTGGGGGCTACGAGCAGTACTTC. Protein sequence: CASSIVAGGYEQYF.

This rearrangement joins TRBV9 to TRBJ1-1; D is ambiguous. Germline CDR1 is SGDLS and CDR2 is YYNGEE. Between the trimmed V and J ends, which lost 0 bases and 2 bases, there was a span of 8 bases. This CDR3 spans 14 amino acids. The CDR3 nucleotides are TGTGCCAGCAGCGTAGACCCGGTCAACACTGAAGCTTTCTTT. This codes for CASSVDPVNTEAFF.

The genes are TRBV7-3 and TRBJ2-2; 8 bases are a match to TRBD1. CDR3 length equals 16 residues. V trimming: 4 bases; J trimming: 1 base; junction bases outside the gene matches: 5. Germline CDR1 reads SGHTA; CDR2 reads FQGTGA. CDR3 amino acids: CASSWPGTGNTGELFF. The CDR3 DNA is TGTGCCAGCAGCTGGCCCGGGACAGGGAACACCGGGGAGCTGTTTTTT. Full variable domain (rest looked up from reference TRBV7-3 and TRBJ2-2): GAGVSQTPSNKVTEKGKYVELRCDPISGHTALYWYRQSLGQGPEFLIYFQGTGAADDSGLPNDRFFAVRPEGSVSTLKIQRTERGDSAVYLCASSWPGTGNTGELFFGEGSRLTVL.

CDR3 DNA sequence: TGTGCCAGCAGCGAACAGGGGGATGGAAACACCATATATTTT. Encoded protein: CASSEQGDGNTIYF. The rearrangement links TRBV3-1 (or the pseudogene TRBV3-2) to TRBJ1-3, with 8 bases fitting TRBD1. Germline V CDR1 and CDR2: LGHDT, YNNKEL (reference sequence). V shed 5 bases and J 3 bases; nucleotides not matched to a gene: 3. The CDR3 extends over 14 amino acids.